One and the same sample provided the 30 T cell receptor beta chains below, sequenced in a study of T-cell memory formation after mild COVID-19. TCRdb re-called the 5' RACE reads through MiXCR, storing one row per CDR3 protein. The sample includes over 300,000 distinct CDR3 sequences, roughly 20% of them seen just once. The sequencing sample was made of PBMCs or a T cell subset sorted from them (not recorded which). These receptors were obtained from a man younger than 30 who had mild COVID-19 (a few samples of this study predate the infection). Cell type and time point are not known.

This clonotype was observed a few times. This chain uses TRBV20-1 with TRBJ2-5, with 7 bases aligning to TRBD1. Germline V gene data show CDR1 as DFQATT and CDR2 as SNEGSKA (reference sequence). After removal of 5 bases from V and 4 bases from J, the junction contained 4 bases not matched to a gene. CDR3 length equals 12 residues. CDR3 bases: TGCAGTGCTCTGACAGGGAGAGAGACCCAGTACTTC. Encoded protein: CSALTGRETQYF.

This clonotype was detected a few times. The genes are TRBV12-5 and TRBJ2-7; no firm D call. Trimming left V 1 base short and J 4 bases short, with 2 bases between. The CDR3 is 11 amino acids. The germline V gene encodes CDR1 LGHNT and CDR2 FRNRAP. In nucleotides, the CDR3 is TGTGCTAGTGGTTTGGCTTACGAGCAGTACTTC. Its translation: CASGLAYEQYF.

This clonotype was observed a handful of times. J is TRBJ1-2 and V is TRBV7-2; perhaps TRBD1 as D (6 bases). There are 16 residues in the CDR3. Germline V gene sequence: CDR1 SGHTA, CDR2 FQGNSA. Trimming removed 1 base at V and 4 bases at J, with 16 bases between. CDR3 residues: CASSLGGGASPYGYTF. The CDR3 DNA sequence: TGTGCCAGCAGCTTAGGTGGGGGGGCCTCTCCCTATGGCTACACCTTC.

The chain uses TRBV18 and TRBJ2-7; 10 bases are shared with TRBD1. The CDR3 covers 16 residues. V lost 3 bases and J lost 1; bases outside the gene matches: 6. Germline values: CDR1 KGHSH, CDR2 LQKENI. CDR3: CASSPGQGGISYEQYV. The DNA of the CDR3 is TGTGCCAGCTCACCCGGACAGGGGGGAATATCCTACGAGCAGTACGTC.

This clonotype was found a few times. The chain employs TRBV19 and TRBJ1-5; D is unresolved. The germline V and J ends were trimmed by 5 bases and 0 bases, with 11 bases remaining between them. Germline V CDR1 and CDR2: LNHDA, SQIVND (reference sequence). This CDR3 has 15 residues. CDR3 protein: CASSPPGYSNQPQHF. CDR3 sequence (DNA): TGTGCCAGTAGTCCCCCCGGGTATAGCAATCAGCCCCAGCATTTT.

The gene calls are TRBV5-1 and TRBJ1-1, with D unclear. CDR1 is SGHRS, CDR2 YFSETQ, per germline. The CDR3 loop spans 12 amino acids. The V and J ends lost 2 bases and 8 bases respectively, with 10 bases between them. CDR3: CASSFGSSEAFF. Written as DNA, the CDR3 is TGCGCCAGCAGCTTTGGATCGTCCGAAGCTTTCTTT. Drawing the rest from reference TRBV5-1 and TRBJ1-1, the complete variable domain is KAGVTQTPRYLIKTRGQQVTLSCSPISGHRSVSWYQQTPGQGLQFLFEYFSETQRNKGNFPGRFSGRQFSNSRSEMNVSTLELGDSALYLCASSFGSSEAFFGQGTRLTVV.

The chain is built from TRBV6-6 and TRBJ2-7; TRBD2 might be the D (5 bases). The CDR3 totals 13 residues. The V end was cut by 5 bases, the J end by 4 bases, with 12 bases between. From germline, CDR1 is MNHNY and CDR2 SVGAGI (reference sequence). The CDR3 coding sequence is TGTGCCAGCAGTAGCCGGGATAAATACGAGCAGTACGTC. Encoded protein: CASSSRDKYEQYV.

This clonotype occurred many times. The V call is TRBV5-1, the J call TRBJ2-3; TRBD2 aligns across 7 bases. CDR1 and CDR2 (germline): SGHRS, YFSETQ. This CDR3 region has 15 residues. Trimming at V came to 0 bases and at J to 1 base, leaving 2 bases not matched to a gene. The CDR3 here is CASSLGRGGTDTQYF. The DNA of the CDR3 is TGCGCCAGCAGCTTGGGTCGGGGGGGCACAGATACGCAGTATTTT. Variable domain in full (rest from reference TRBV5-1 and TRBJ2-3): KAGVTQTPRYLIKTRGQQVTLSCSPISGHRSVSWYQQTPGQGLQFLFEYFSETQRNKGNFPGRFSGRQFSNSRSEMNVSTLELGDSALYLCASSLGRGGTDTQYFGPGTRLTVL.

The chain combines TRBV7-9 with TRBJ2-7, with a tentative D call TRBD2 (7 bases). Trimming took 5 bases from V and 1 from J, leaving 15 bases between them. This CDR3 is built from 15 residues. Germline V gene data show CDR1 as SEHNR and CDR2 as FQNEAQ (reference sequence). The CDR3 region has the DNA TGTGCCAGCAGCCCCCGCGGGGGCGCGTCCTACGAGCAGTACGTC. It codes for CASSPRGGASYEQYV.

This chain links TRBV4-3 with TRBJ1-1, with D possibly being TRBD1 (6 bases). V lost 2 bases, J lost 5 bases, and 12 bases lay in between. The CDR3 consists of 14 residues. Germline assignment: CDR1 LGHNA and CDR2 YSLEER. CDR3 in DNA: TGCGCCAGCAGCCAATCCAGGGGAAGGACTGAAGCTTTCTTT. Amino acids: CASSQSRGRTEAFF.

V and J are TRBV18 and TRBJ2-6; 9 positions match TRBD1. This CDR3 region has 13 residues. Per germline, CDR1 KGHSH and CDR2 LQKENI. V trimming: 4 bases; J trimming: 11 bases; junction bases outside the gene matches: 3. In nucleotides, the CDR3 is TGTGCCAGCTCACGGGACAGGGTAGACGTCCTGACTTTC. Its protein product is CASSRDRVDVLTF.

This clonotype showed up just a few times. The chain couples TRBV9 to TRBJ2-3, with TRBD2 matching 11 bases. Germline lookup yields CDR1 SGDLS and CDR2 YYNGEE. V lost 0 bases to trimming and J lost 6 bases; unmatched junction nucleotides: 6. There are 16 residues in the CDR3. The CDR3 sequence is CASSVASGGTGDTQYF. The CDR3 bases are TGTGCCAGCAGCGTAGCTAGCGGGGGGACGGGGGATACGCAGTATTTT. Combining the CDR3 with reference TRBV9 and TRBJ2-3 gives the whole variable domain DSGVTQTPKHLITATGQRVTLRCSPRSGDLSVYWYQQSLDQGLQFLIQYYNGEERAKGNILERFSAQQFPDLHSELNLSSLELGDSALYFCASSVASGGTGDTQYFGPGTRLTVL.

This clonotype was seen repeatedly, ten times or more. The chain has TRBV4-3 and TRBJ1-2; D might be TRBD1 (5 bases). The V end was cut by 4 bases, the J end by 5 bases, with 14 bases between. CDR3 size: 14 residues. CDR1 is LGHNA, CDR2 YSLEER, per germline. The CDR3 protein is CASSLRWGAYGYTF. CDR3 DNA sequence: TGCGCCAGCAGCCTAAGATGGGGCGCGTATGGCTACACCTTC.

This chain connects TRBV12-3 or TRBV12-4 to TRBJ2-2, with unresolved D. V gave up 6 bases and J gave up 3 bases, with 8 bases separating them. CDR3 length equals 13 residues. CDR3 sequence: CASRVGHTGELFF. In DNA form, the CDR3 reads TGTGCCAGCAGGGTTGGACACACCGGGGAGCTGTTTTTT.

The chain uses TRBV5-1 and TRBJ2-5; TRBD1 matches 9 bases. The CDR3 is 13 residues long. The V gene's germline CDR1 is SGHRS and CDR2 YFSETQ. Trimming at V came to 7 bases and at J to 5 bases, leaving 6 bases not matched to a gene. The CDR3 DNA sequence: TGCGCCAGCGGAGGGACAGGGTGGGAGACCCAGTACTTC. It is translated as CASGGTGWETQYF.

The rearrangement uses TRBV7-2 and TRBJ1-1; tentative D call: TRBD1 (5 bases). The CDR3 runs to 14 residues. V lost 0 bases and J lost 1, with 6 bases in between. In germline, CDR1 is SGHTA, CDR2 FQGNSA. Here the CDR3 DNA reads TGTGCCAGCAGCTTAGCCAGGGAGAACACTGAAGCTTTCTTT. Protein product: CASSLARENTEAFF. The full variable domain, with the rest looked up from reference TRBV7-2 and TRBJ1-1, is GAGVSQSPSNKVTEKGKDVELRCDPISGHTALYWYRQSLGQGLEFLIYFQGNSAPDKSGLPSDRFSAERTGGSVSTLTIQRTQQEDSAVYLCASSLARENTEAFFGQGTRLTVV.

This clonotype came up a few times. The gene calls are TRBV29-1 and TRBJ2-3; D is possibly TRBD2 (7 bases). Trimming took off 1 base at V and 4 bases at J, with 15 bases between the two ends. Germline V gene sequence: CDR1 SQVTM, CDR2 ANQGSEA. This CDR3 contains 15 residues. The CDR3 sequence: CSVEAGRGQPDTQYF. The CDR3 nucleotides are TGCAGCGTTGAAGCTGGGCGGGGGCAACCAGATACGCAGTATTTT.

The rearrangement uses TRBV6-6 and TRBJ1-1, with 7 bases identical to TRBD1. In germline, CDR1 is MNHNY, CDR2 SVGAGI (reference sequence). J gave up 0 bases and V 0 bases, and 4 bases lay outside the gene matches. This CDR3 comprises 16 residues. This CDR3 reads CASSYSPDRMNTEAFF. In nucleotides, the CDR3 is TGTGCCAGCAGTTACTCCCCGGACAGGATGAACACTGAAGCTTTCTTT.

This clonotype was counted only a few times. The gene calls are TRBV4-3 and TRBJ2-3, with D possibly being TRBD2 (6 bases). Between the trimmed V and J ends, which lost 0 bases and 4 bases, there was a span of 17 bases. Germline-derived CDR1 and CDR2 are LGHNA and YSLEER. The CDR3 spans 17 residues. CDR3 bases: TGCGCCAGCAGCCAAGATCTTCCCCCCTCGGGGGCAGATACGCAGTATTTT. Protein sequence: CASSQDLPPSGADTQYF.

This rearrangement joins TRBV7-9 to TRBJ2-5; TRBD2 agrees at 10 bases. V dropped 5 bases and J dropped 3; count of bases not matched to a gene: 9. Germline lookup yields CDR1 SEHNR and CDR2 FQNEAQ (reference sequence). This CDR3 region has 16 residues. DNA of the CDR3: TGTGCCAGCAGCCAAAGTTCGCTAGCGGGGGAAGAGACCCAGTACTTC. It encodes CASSQSSLAGEETQYF.

This clonotype appeared a few times. The chain carries TRBV27 and TRBJ2-5; 8 bases are shared with TRBD2. Germline CDR1 is MNHEY and CDR2 is SMNVEV (reference sequence). With V trimmed by 1 base and J by 4 bases, 5 bases remained unmatched. This CDR3 is 15 amino acids long. CDR3 sequence reads: CASSLYGGARETQYF. CDR3 DNA sequence: TGTGCCAGCAGTTTATACGGGGGGGCGCGAGAGACCCAGTACTTC.

The V gene is TRBV7-2, the J gene TRBJ2-3, with D possibly being TRBD1 (6 bases). V was trimmed by 1 base and J by 4 bases, leaving 12 bases between them. The CDR3 is made up of 15 amino acids. Germline assignment: CDR1 SGHTA and CDR2 FQGNSA. In DNA, the CDR3 is TGTGCCAGCAGCTTAGAATACAGGGTAGCAGATACGCAGTATTTT. Translation: CASSLEYRVADTQYF.

This clonotype appeared many times. V and J are TRBV11-2 and TRBJ2-1, with 7 bases identical to TRBD2. Looked up from germline, CDR1 is SGHAT and CDR2 is FQNNGV. V was clipped by 3 bases and J by 4 bases; unmatched bases: 3. The CDR3 is 14 residues long. CDR3 nucleotide sequence: TGTGCCAGCAGCTTGAGCGGGGTTTACAATGAGCAGTTCTTC. This translates into CASSLSGVYNEQFF.

The rearrangement uses TRBV30 and TRBJ1-1; TRBD1 matches at 8 bases. Germline loops: CDR1 GTSNPN, CDR2 SVGIG (reference sequence). The CDR3 is 14 residues long. Germline trimming cut 8 bases from V and 1 base from J; bases unmatched to any gene: 9. CDR3: CAGGTGQGNTEAFF. The CDR3 coding sequence is TGTGCCGGAGGGACCGGACAGGGGAACACTGAAGCTTTCTTT.

This clonotype was picked up a small number of times. V gene TRBV11-2 combines with J gene TRBJ2-2, with D unresolved. This CDR3 has 11 residues. Germline V gene lookup returns CDR1 SGHAT and CDR2 FQNNGV. Trimming left V 7 bases short and J 7 bases short, with 7 bases between. CDR3 loop: CASTEYGELFF. The CDR3 nucleotides read TGTGCCAGCACCGAATACGGGGAGCTGTTTTTT.

This clonotype has just a few counts. The chain uses TRBV7-2 and TRBJ1-2; TRBD1 is a possible D gene (6 bases). This CDR3 spans 14 amino acids. Germline loops: CDR1 SGHTA, CDR2 FQGNSA. V was shortened by 5 bases and J by 8 bases, with 18 bases between the two germline ends. The CDR3: CASSPTRTAGGYTF. As DNA, the CDR3 is TGTGCCAGCAGCCCTACCCGGACAGCGGGGGGCTACACCTTC.

The genes are TRBV5-1 and TRBJ1-1; D is perhaps TRBD1 (5 bases). Germline V gene sequence: CDR1 SGHRS, CDR2 YFSETQ. V was pared by 3 bases and J by 5 bases, with 17 bases between. This CDR3 region has 15 residues. In DNA, the CDR3 is TGCGCCAGCAGCTCGCGCCTAGGGACGGGAACTGAAGCTTTCTTT. It yields the protein CASSSRLGTGTEAFF.

Only one count was recorded for this clonotype. The chain links TRBV20-1 to TRBJ2-3, with D hard to call. The germline V gene encodes CDR1 DFQATT and CDR2 SNEGSKA (reference sequence). Trimming took 5 bases from V and 0 from J, leaving 9 bases between them. The CDR3 has 13 amino acids. This CDR3 is CSAEDRSTDTQYF. CDR3 coding DNA: TGCAGTGCTGAAGACCGAAGCACAGATACGCAGTATTTT.

This sequence joins TRBV19 and TRBJ2-7; D unclear. V was cut by 2 bases and J by 0 bases, with 8 bases left in between. From germline, CDR1 is LNHDA and CDR2 SQIVND (reference sequence). The CDR3 is 14 amino acids. DNA for the CDR3: TGTGCCAGTAGTATAAGCGAGAGCTCCTACGAGCAGTACTTC. It specifies CASSISESSYEQYF.

The CDR3 region has the DNA TGTGCCAGCAGCCTCCTATGGGCTGAGCAGTTCTTC. This translates into CASSLLWAEQFF. V and J are TRBV5-4 and TRBJ2-1; no definite D call. Between the trimmed V and J ends, which lost 4 bases and 9 bases, there was a span of 11 bases. This CDR3 has 12 residues. Germline V CDR1 and CDR2: SGHNT, YYREEE (reference sequence).